The clone carrying this TCR beta chain was counted between two and nine times. This sample was included in a study of human T cells and chemical hapten exposure. Study at large: Epicutaneous patch tests delivered 0.01% DPC to the upper back, with evaluation at 6 days.

Time point here: pre-sensitization, week 0. Treatment specified: therapeutic diphenylcyclopropenone sensitization with weekly scalp DPC. This CDR3 is 16 amino acids long. Per germline, CDR1 LGHNA and CDR2 YSLEER. Trimming took off 0 bases at V and 5 bases at J, with 16 bases between the two ends. TCRdb called the RACE reads again in MiXCR, with one record for every CDR3 protein. The sample holds more than 250,000 distinct CDR3 sequences; around 7.7% are singletons and the top ten take more than 0.95%. The V and J genes are TRBV4-3 and TRBJ1-1; no clear D. This material consisted of whole blood, taken in connection with sensitization to the hapten diphenylcyclopropenone (DPC). This TCR came from a young man with alopecia areata. Some clones in this sample may be carry-over from other donors' samples. CDR3 sequence reads: CASSQDRFRGKTEAFF. The CDR3 region has the DNA TGCGCCAGCAGCCAAGATCGTTTCCGGGGAAAAACTGAAGCTTTCTTT.